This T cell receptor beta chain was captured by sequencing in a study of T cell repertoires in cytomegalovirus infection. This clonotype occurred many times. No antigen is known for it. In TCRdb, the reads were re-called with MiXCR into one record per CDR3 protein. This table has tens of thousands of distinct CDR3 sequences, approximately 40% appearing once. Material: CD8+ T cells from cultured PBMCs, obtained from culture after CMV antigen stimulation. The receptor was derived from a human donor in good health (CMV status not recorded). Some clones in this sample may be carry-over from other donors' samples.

CDR3 DNA: TGTGCCAGCAGTCCATGGGGACAGGGGGACGCCGGGGAGCTGTTTTTT. It encodes CASSPWGQGDAGELFF. The V and J genes are TRBV25-1 and TRBJ2-2, with 11 bases that match TRBD1. V was clipped by 5 bases and J by 6 bases; unmatched bases: 8. This CDR3 comprises 16 residues. The germline CDR1 and CDR2 sequences are MGHDK and SYGVNS.